This T cell receptor beta chain was sequenced for a study of blood T cell repertoires in COVID-19. About the research overall: Samples taken during acute and convalescent COVID-19 were collected in the United States, Italy and Spain. Sources were T cells, B-cell-depleted T cells, or PBMCs; the material itself was cDNA or gDNA.

In the original workflow: It was from reference gene primer amplification that nucleated cell counts were estimated. This table comes from immunoSEQ multiplex PCR, and its TCRdb copy is limited to in-frame clones, with some not included. The V and J calls and the clone size are those of that table, but D and trimming were determined from the DNA. The table records about 100,000 clones, about 88% of them present only once. V lost 4 bases and J lost 0; bases outside the gene matches: 5. This CDR3 is 17 amino acids long. Germline V gene data show CDR1 as SGHNT and CDR2 as YYREEE (reference sequence). The sequenced sample consisted of peripheral blood. The V and J genes are TRBV5-4 and TRBJ2-2, with TRBD2 matching 11 bases. This TCR came from a man aged 30-40 years in a cohort sampled during active COVID-19. CDR3 protein: CASSLGGLAANTGELFF. The CDR3 DNA is TGTGCCAGCAGCCTGGGGGGACTAGCGGCGAACACCGGGGAGCTGTTTTTT. Combining the CDR3 with reference TRBV5-4 and TRBJ2-2 gives the whole variable domain ETGVTQSPTHLIKTRGQQVTLRCSSQSGHNTVSWYQQALGQGPQFIFQYYREEENGRGNFPPRFSGLQFPNYSSELNVNALELDDSALYLCASSLGGLAANTGELFFGEGSRLTVL.